These 21 T cell receptor beta chains were sequenced from one sample in a study of blood T cell repertoires in COVID-19. Clones were sequenced by immunoSEQ multiplex PCR, and TCRdb holds only the in-frame ones, with some missing. The sample lists fewer than 250,000 clones; about 91% were seen once. Sequencing used peripheral blood. These TCRs come from a middle-aged woman with acute or convalescent COVID-19.

The chain combines TRBV19 with TRBJ1-2, with no clear D. Germline assignment: CDR1 LNHDA and CDR2 SQIVND (reference sequence). V was trimmed by 10 bases and J by 8 bases, leaving 26 bases between them. This CDR3 contains 15 residues. The CDR3 spells CATPRTSNPSYGYTF. CDR3 nucleotides: TGTGCCACCCCTCGGACTTCGAACCCAAGCTACGGCTACACCTTC.

This chain uses TRBV10-3 with TRBJ2-5; D is unclear. With 7 bases removed from V and 1 base from J, the gap between germline ends came to 10 bases. CDR1 ENHRY and CDR2 SYGVKD come from the germline V gene. CDR3 length equals 13 residues. The CDR3 region is CAINGAPQETQYF. DNA of the CDR3: TGTGCCATCAACGGAGCACCCCAAGAGACCCAGTACTTC.

The genes are TRBV7-6 and TRBJ1-1; TRBD1 aligns across 10 bases. V was clipped by 5 bases and J by 3 bases; unmatched bases: 6. Germline CDR1 is SGHVS and CDR2 is FNYEAQ. CDR3 size: 15 residues. CDR3: CASSQYGTGDTEAFF. In DNA, the CDR3 is TGTGCCAGCAGCCAATACGGGACAGGGGACACTGAAGCTTTCTTT.

This chain uses TRBV7-2 with TRBJ2-1, with 7 bases fitting TRBD1. Germline V gene lookup returns CDR1 SGHTA and CDR2 FQGNSA. The CDR3 spans 14 residues. J lost 10 bases, V lost 3 bases, and 9 bases had no gene match. In nucleotides, the CDR3 is TGTGCCAGCAGCTTCCACCGACAGGGTGGGGAGCAGTTCTTC. As protein: CASSFHRQGGEQFF.

The chain's CDR3 is CASSLDRPHTF. Here the CDR3 DNA reads TGTGCCAGCAGCTTGGACAGGCCGCACACCTTC. This chain uses TRBV6-5 with TRBJ1-2, with 7 bases fitting TRBD1. This CDR3 contains 11 residues. Germline assignment: CDR1 MNHEY and CDR2 SVGAGI. J was trimmed by 12 bases and V by 6 bases; bases with no gene match: 7.

J is TRBJ1-5 and V is TRBV6-5; 12 nucleotides agree with TRBD1. The CDR3 covers 16 residues. The germline CDR1 and CDR2 sequences are MNHEY and SVGAGI. Unmatched junction bases numbered 4, after V lost 4 bases and J lost 3 bases. The CDR3 DNA reads TGTGCCAGCAGTTCGGGACAGGGGGCGTTCAATCAGCCCCAGCATTTT. The encoded protein is CASSSGQGAFNQPQHF.

This chain links TRBV12-5 with TRBJ2-1, with D hard to call. The CDR3 consists of 12 residues. Between the trimmed V and J ends, which lost 5 bases and 4 bases, there was a span of 6 bases. Germline CDR1 LGHNT, CDR2 FRNRAP. As DNA, the CDR3 is TGTGCTAGTGGTCCAGATTACAATGAGCAGTTCTTC. Residues: CASGPDYNEQFF.

This chain uses TRBV27 with TRBJ1-5, with 11 nucleotides matching TRBD1. This CDR3 is built from 15 residues. CDR1 is MNHEY and CDR2 is SMNVEV in the germline V gene (reference sequence). V was pared by 5 bases and J by 5 bases, with 5 bases of the junction left unmatched. This CDR3 reads CASSPGTGGDQPQHF. CDR3 DNA sequence: TGTGCCAGCAGTCCCGGGACAGGGGGAGATCAGCCCCAGCATTTT.

The rearrangement links TRBV2 to TRBJ2-6, with 10 nucleotides matching TRBD1. The CDR3 runs 16 residues. CDR1 SNHLY and CDR2 FYNNEI come from the germline V gene. V trimming: 3 bases; J trimming: 3 bases; junction bases outside the gene matches: 2. The CDR3 DNA reads as TGTGCCAGCAGTGAGGACAGGGGGTTTGGGGCCAACGTCCTGACTTTC. It translates to CASSEDRGFGANVLTF.

The chain combines TRBV18 with TRBJ1-2; 9 bases agree with TRBD1. Germline lookup yields CDR1 KGHSH and CDR2 LQKENI. V was clipped by 6 bases and J by 6 bases; unmatched bases: 8. CDR3 length: 14 amino acids. The CDR3 protein is CASSNDRGSDGYTF. The CDR3, as DNA: TGTGCCAGCTCGAACGACAGGGGGTCTGATGGCTACACCTTC.

The V call is TRBV9, the J call TRBJ1-4, with TRBD1 matching 8 bases. The CDR3 consists of 15 residues. Trimming took 0 bases from V and 4 from J; bases not matched to a gene: 2. Germline lookup yields CDR1 SGDLS and CDR2 YYNGEE. The CDR3 region has the DNA TGTGCCAGCAGCGTAGGGGGACAGGTTAATGAAAAACTGTTTTTT. This encodes CASSVGGQVNEKLFF.

J is TRBJ1-1 and V is TRBV11-3; 7 bases match TRBD1. V was clipped by 0 bases and J by 2 bases; unmatched bases: 3. The germline V gene has CDR1 SGHNT and CDR2 YENEEA. CDR3 length equals 15 residues. The CDR3 spells CASSLDGQANTEAFF. CDR3 nucleotides: TGTGCCAGCAGCTTAGACGGACAGGCTAACACTGAAGCTTTCTTT.

This clone appeared a few times. The chain carries TRBV7-2 and TRBJ1-4; unclear D gene. The CDR3 covers 14 residues. Germline V gene sequence: CDR1 SGHTA, CDR2 FQGNSA. Trimming pared 5 bases from V and 8 bases from J, leaving 15 bases between. Written as DNA, the CDR3 is TGTGCCAGCAGCCGGAGGGCGGTGGGGGAAAAACTGTTTTTT. Amino acids: CASSRRAVGEKLFF.

The chain carries TRBV27 and TRBJ2-3; 7 nucleotides line up with TRBD1. The CDR3 has 18 residues. Germline V gene lookup returns CDR1 MNHEY and CDR2 SMNVEV (reference sequence). The V segment lost 2 bases and the J segment 0 bases; nucleotides outside the gene matches: 11. The CDR3 nucleotides read TGTGCCAGCAGTTTAGTCCGCTATGGACAGGCAAGCACAGATACGCAGTATTTT. Translated, it gives CASSLVRYGQASTDTQYF.

The V gene is TRBV5-1, the J gene TRBJ2-2; 8 positions match TRBD1. J gave up 2 bases and V 5 bases, and 5 bases lay outside the gene matches. The CDR3 runs 15 residues. Looked up from germline, CDR1 is SGHRS and CDR2 is YFSETQ. The CDR3 nucleotides read TGCGCCAGCAGATCTGGACAGGGTAACACCGGGGAGCTGTTTTTT. It specifies CASRSGQGNTGELFF.

V usage is TRBV19 and J usage is TRBJ2-1; TRBD2 matches 7 bases. The CDR3 covers 15 residues. After removal of 7 bases from V and 5 bases from J, the junction contained 11 bases not matched to a gene. Germline values: CDR1 LNHDA, CDR2 SQIVND (reference sequence). CDR3 loop: CASTYGASGNNEQFF. The CDR3 DNA reads TGTGCCAGTACTTATGGGGCTAGCGGAAACAATGAGCAGTTCTTC.

The chain carries TRBV21-1 and TRBJ1-4; the DNA was not compared with TRBD1, the D call given in the table. TRBV21-1 is a pseudogene. There are 14 residues in the CDR3. CDR3 nucleotide sequence: TGTGCCAGCATCACAGGGAAGGCTAATGAAAAACTGTTTTTT. It yields the protein CASITGKANEKLFF.

The rearrangement links TRBV19 to TRBJ2-1; the D gene is possibly TRBD1 (5 bases). Germline CDR1 LNHDA, CDR2 SQIVND (reference sequence). The CDR3 is 16 amino acids. V lost 2 bases to trimming and J lost 5 bases, with 16 bases between them. CDR3 protein: CASSIIGEERNNEQFF. Written as DNA, the CDR3 is TGTGCCAGTAGTATAATAGGGGAAGAGAGAAACAATGAGCAGTTCTTC.

The chain links TRBV5-4 to TRBJ1-3, with D unclear. From germline, CDR1 is SGHNT and CDR2 YYREEE (reference sequence). V gave up 10 bases and J gave up 0 bases, with 17 bases separating them. CDR3 length: 15 amino acids. CDR3 in amino acids: CACWSGRPSGNTIYF. CDR3 sequence (DNA): TGTGCCTGCTGGTCGGGGAGGCCCTCTGGAAACACCATATATTTT.

The chain employs TRBV28 and TRBJ1-6, with a possible D match to TRBD1 (6 bases). CDR1 MDHEN and CDR2 SYDVKM come from the germline V gene. V lost 3 bases and J lost 5, with 14 bases in between. This CDR3 has 16 amino acids. The CDR3: CASSLRNRVNNSPLHF. In nucleotides, the CDR3 is TGTGCCAGCAGTTTGAGGAACAGGGTTAATAATTCACCCCTCCACTTT.

The chain combines TRBV4-2 with TRBJ2-3; 12 positions match TRBD2. The V gene end was trimmed by 4 bases and the J gene end by 0 bases; junction bases not matched to a gene: 5. This CDR3 is 17 amino acids long. CDR1 is LGHNA, CDR2 YNFKEQ, per germline. CDR3 coding DNA: TGTGCCAGCAGCCGGAATCTAGCGGGGGGGAGCACAGATACGCAGTATTTT. This gives the protein CASSRNLAGGSTDTQYF.